A selection of T cell receptor beta chains follows, all from one sample in a study of breast tumors, draining lymph nodes, adjacent tissues. TCRdb processed the multiplex PCR reads anew with MiXCR; each CDR3 protein has one entry. Of around 230,000 distinct CDR3 sequences listed, about 30% are singletons. The specimen was axillary lymph node tissue. The source is a female donor with breast cancer. Some clones in this sample may be carry-over from other donors' samples. Each CDR3 is given with its conserved first and last residue. D genes are given only for firm matches. Clone sizes are given selectively: once, few, many, or a class where the clone is expanded.

d_call,j_call,clone_size,v_call,cdr3_nt,cdr3_aa
.,TRBJ2-3,many,TRBV12-3/TRBV12-4,TGTGCCAGCAGGTGGGGGGGGCAAACAGATACGCAGTATTTT,CASRWGGQTDTQYF
TRBD1,TRBJ1-1,few,TRBV7-9,TGTGCCAGCAGCTTAGGCGCCGGGACAGGGCGCATTGAAGCTTTCTTT,CASSLGAGTGRIEAFF
.,TRBJ2-1,many,TRBV2,TGTGCCAGCCGAAGGGGTTCCTACAATGAGCAGTTCTTC,CASRRGSYNEQFF
.,TRBJ2-7,many,TRBV6-1,TGTGCCAGCAGCTTGCAACTACAATACGAGCAGTACTTC,CASSLQLQYEQYF
TRBD2,TRBJ2-7,many,TRBV28,TGTGCCAGCAGCACGACTAGCGGGAGGGCCGAGCAGTACTTC,CASSTTSGRAEQYF
.,TRBJ2-3,many,TRBV7-3,TGTGCCAGCAGCTTAATTGGCAGGGGCGCGGCAGATACGCAGTATTTT,CASSLIGRGAADTQYF
.,TRBJ2-7,many,TRBV18,TGTGCCAGCTCACCTCGGGTGTCTGAAGTGCAGTACTTC,CASSPRVSEVQYF
TRBD1,TRBJ2-3,.,TRBV7-2,TGTGCCAGCAGCTTCCAGGGGGCACCAGACACGCAGTATTTT,CASSFQGAPDTQYF
TRBD2,TRBJ2-1,.,TRBV10-2,TGCGCCAGAGGCGGCGGGAGAATCAATGAGCAGTTCTTC,CARGGGRINEQFF
.,TRBJ2-5,many,TRBV2,TGTGCCAGCAGTGCGATCCAAGAGACCCAGTACTTC,CASSAIQETQYF
.,TRBJ2-5,many,TRBV15,TGTGCCACCAGCAGCCCAGGGCGTTCCGAGACCCAGTACTTC,CATSSPGRSETQYF
.,TRBJ2-1,many,TRBV5-1,TGCGCCAGCAGCTATGGACCAACTGAGTACAATGAGCAGTTCTTC,CASSYGPTEYNEQFF
.,TRBJ2-1,many,TRBV28,TGTGCCAGCAGAGCAGGGGCGGGCAATGAGCAGTTCTTC,CASRAGAGNEQFF
.,TRBJ1-6,.,TRBV7-2,TGTGCCAGCAGATTGGGGCAGAAGAATTCACCCCGCCACTTT,CASRLGQKNSPRHF
.,TRBJ2-2,many,TRBV6-6,TGTGCCAGCAGTCACGCTCGGTTAAACACCGGGGAGCTGTTTTTT,CASSHARLNTGELFF
.,TRBJ1-4,many,TRBV11-2,TGTGCCAGCAGCCCCGCTCGGGGCGGGAGGGAAAAACTGTTTTTT,CASSPARGGREKLFF
.,TRBJ1-5,.,TRBV29-1,TGCAGCGTGGGTTGGGGACTAGCGGGAGAAGAGACCCAGCATTTT,CSVGWGLAGEETQHF
TRBD2,TRBJ2-3,many,TRBV3-1,TGTGCCAGCAGCCTTGGACTAGCGGGAGGGCCTACAGATACGCAGTATTTT,CASSLGLAGGPTDTQYF
.,TRBJ2-7,many,TRBV13,TGTGCCAGCAGCTTAGGCCACATCGGCTACGAGCAGTACTTC,CASSLGHIGYEQYF
.,TRBJ2-1,many,TRBV7-2,TGTGCCAGCAGCCCGGCCGGTGCGGGACATGAGCAGTTCTTC,CASSPAGAGHEQFF
TRBD1,TRBJ2-1,many,TRBV19,TGTGCCAGTAGTTTCCCCGGGACAGGGGGATATGATGAGCAGTTCTTC,CASSFPGTGGYDEQFF
TRBD2,TRBJ2-1,.,TRBV2,TGTGCCAGCATTCGAACCGGGACTAGCGGAGGGGGCCATGAGCAGTTCTTC,CASIRTGTSGGGHEQFF